This T cell receptor beta chain came from a study of blood T cell repertoires in COVID-19. Whole-study context: T cells, B-cell-depleted T cells, or PBMCs provided the cDNA or gDNA that served as material.

In this sample, this clone turned up once. TCRdb keeps only in-frame clones here, not all; method: immunoSEQ multiplex PCR. The sample shows around 200,000 clones, about nine tenths of them seen only once. The CDR3 is made up of 17 amino acids. V lost 3 bases and J 4 bases, leaving 22 bases between the germline ends. Germline V lookup: CDR1 SQVTM, CDR2 ANQGSEA. Enrollees, about 18 to 95 years old, lived in 24 US areas. Clinical history as reported by participants underpinned cohort assignment. V gene TRBV29-1 combines with J gene TRBJ2-1; possibly TRBD1 for D (6 bases). Sequencing was done on a sample of PBMCs or T cells enriched from blood (not recorded which). The receptor comes from a woman in her forties with acute COVID-19. The CDR3: CSVDIMGSGVGYNEQFF. DNA for the CDR3: TGCAGCGTTGATATAATGGGGTCAGGGGTCGGTTACAATGAGCAGTTCTTC.